This T cell receptor (beta chain) was sequenced during a study of T cells in women clearing cervical HPV infection. As for the study in general: Case blood drawn at lesion detection; control blood after infection cleared.

MY09/MY11 PCR detected cervical HPV DNA; dot-blot assigned genotypes. After removal of 0 bases from V and 3 bases from J, the junction contained 8 bases not matched to a gene. The V gene's germline CDR1 is DFQATT and CDR2 SNEGSKA (reference sequence). The CDR3 totals 15 residues. Measured with immunoSEQ multiplex PCR; TCRdb has only the in-frame clones, and not every one. The repertoire table contains around 39,000 clones. Notes on the study in general: Richness differences could reflect unmeasured T-cell content per sample.

With respect to this clone: As yet, its antigen is unknown. The read is 3 residues too short to cover the CDR3 end, so that end is filled in from the germline J gene.

The chain has TRBV20-1 and TRBJ2-7; 7 bases line up with TRBD2. Sequenced sample: blood buffy coat. This TCR derives from a woman aged 18-70 years with a cervical HPV16 infection that either progressed to CIN3+ or cleared (not recorded which). CDR3 DNA (partial): TGCAGTGCTAGAGATCCAGCGGGACCGGACTACGAG. As protein: CSARDPAGPDYE. In full, the CDR3 reads CSARDPAGPDYEQYF.